The following is a TCR beta chain sequence with its context. The antigen remains undetermined. This CDR3 has 13 amino acids. Germline assignment: CDR1 MNHEY and CDR2 SVGAGI. The V and J ends lost 0 bases and 7 bases respectively, with 9 bases between them. The sample is drawn from a study of OX40 agonist ivuxolimab in advanced cancers. Background on the study: Patients were dosed intravenously with ivuxolimab at 0.01 to 10 mg/kg every 2 weeks. The eligibility criteria allowed prior anti-PD-1, anti-PD-L1 or anti-CTLA-4 therapy, and about 40% had some.

General observations from the study: Antigens targeted by the expanded peripheral T cells were not determined.

The protocol was immunoSEQ multiplex PCR, while the TCRdb copy is restricted to in-frame clones and leaves out a portion. The repertoire includes 55,000 to 70,000 clones, 70% to 90% of them detected once, and less than 0.6% sits in the top ten. The sequence was obtained from an adult with an advanced solid tumor such as melanoma, head and neck, liver or kidney cancer. The gene calls are TRBV6-5 and TRBJ1-1; no clear D gene. The material sequenced was CD4+ or CD8+ T cells sorted from blood, taken in a trial of the OX40 agonist ivuxolimab. This CDR3 is CASSYSSRNEAFF. The CDR3 DNA is TGTGCCAGCAGTTACTCGAGTCGGAATGAAGCTTTCTTT.